This entry lists 21 T cell receptor beta chains sequenced from one sample in a study of blood T cell repertoires in COVID-19. Libraries were prepared by immunoSEQ multiplex PCR; TCRdb keeps only in-frame clonotypes and omits some of them. There are over 50,000 clones in the sample; roughly 88% occur only once, and around 3.2% lies in the top ten. The sequencing input was peripheral blood. The receptors were gathered from a human donor in a cohort sampled during active COVID-19.

V and J are TRBV4-1 and TRBJ2-1; a weak D match, TRBD2 (6 bases). Germline V gene sequence: CDR1 MGHRA, CDR2 YSYEKL. Trimming removed 6 bases at V and 9 bases at J, with 21 bases between. The CDR3 covers 15 residues. The CDR3 here is CASSHPRDSNPEQFF. In nucleotides, the CDR3 is TGCGCCAGCAGTCACCCGCGGGACTCAAATCCTGAGCAGTTCTTC.

CDR3 protein: CASSGGLGTGEYSNQPQHF. Written as DNA, the CDR3 is TGTGCCAGTAGCGGCGGCCTCGGGACAGGGGAGTATAGCAATCAGCCCCAGCATTTT. The chain uses TRBV19 and TRBJ1-5; 10 bases align to TRBD1. J gave up 0 bases and V 6 bases, and 14 bases lay outside the gene matches. There are 19 residues in the CDR3. Germline CDR1 and CDR2: LNHDA and SQIVND (reference sequence).

This clone was found a few times. V and J are TRBV27 and TRBJ2-7; 8 positions match TRBD1. Germline CDR1 reads MNHEY; CDR2 reads SMNVEV (reference sequence). CDR3 length: 19 residues. V was pared by 0 bases and J by 3 bases, with 16 bases of the junction left unmatched. CDR3 nucleotides: TGTGCCAGCAGTTTATCGTTTGCCAGGGGGCTATCGGGGAACTACGAGCAGTACTTC. It codes for CASSLSFARGLSGNYEQYF.

The chain is built from TRBV7-9 and TRBJ1-4, with D unresolved. Per the germline V gene, CDR1 is SEHNR and CDR2 is FQNEAQ (reference sequence). The CDR3 contains 14 residues. The V end was cut by 1 base, the J end by 6 bases, with 9 bases between. The chain's CDR3 is CASSLGSGYEKLFF. CDR3 DNA sequence: TGTGCCAGCAGCTTAGGTTCAGGATATGAAAAACTGTTTTTT.

V is TRBV11-2 and J is TRBJ1-5, with D possibly matching TRBD1 (6 bases). The CDR3 loop spans 15 amino acids. Germline V gene sequence: CDR1 SGHAT, CDR2 FQNNGV. The V end lost 1 base, the J end lost 5 bases, and 12 bases lay between the germline ends. The CDR3 sequence: CASSLAGGRYQPQHF. CDR3 coding DNA: TGTGCCAGCAGCTTAGCGGGGGGCCGCTATCAGCCCCAGCATTTT.

The table lists this clone with a count of one. V is TRBV10-2 and J is TRBJ1-2; no clear D. CDR1 and CDR2 (germline): WSHSY, SAAADI. This CDR3 contains 14 residues. Deletions cut 2 bases from V and 0 bases from J, with 7 bases between. CDR3 residues: CASSEVRSNYGYTF. The CDR3 DNA reads as TGCGCCAGCAGTGAGGTCAGATCTAACTATGGCTACACCTTC.

This sequence joins TRBV30 and TRBJ1-4; D perhaps matches TRBD1 (6 bases). CDR1 and CDR2 (germline): GTSNPN, SVGIG (reference sequence). The CDR3 runs 14 residues. Trimming took off 0 bases at V and 6 bases at J, with 11 bases between the two ends. CDR3 amino acids: CAWSVGGGDEKLFF. CDR3 coding DNA: TGTGCCTGGAGTGTAGGGGGAGGGGATGAAAAACTGTTTTTT.

The V and J genes are TRBV21-1 and TRBJ2-1; the table names TRBD1, a call not compared with the DNA. TRBV21-1 is designated a pseudogene. The CDR3 contains 16 residues. The CDR3 DNA sequence: TGTGCCAGCAGCAAAGGGGCGGGGACAGGACCAGGTGAGCAGTTCTTC. It encodes CASSKGAGTGPGEQFF.

This sequence joins TRBV19 and TRBJ1-1; 12 bases map to TRBD1. The V segment lost 5 bases and the J segment 9 bases; nucleotides outside the gene matches: 7. The CDR3 runs 14 residues. Germline V CDR1 and CDR2: LNHDA, SQIVND (reference sequence). The CDR3 loop is CASSDRDRGRQAFF. The CDR3 DNA reads as TGTGCCAGTAGTGACCGGGACAGGGGGCGGCAAGCTTTCTTT.

The chain employs TRBV6-5 and TRBJ2-5; no definite D call. The CDR3 has 12 amino acids. Germline lookup yields CDR1 MNHEY and CDR2 SVGAGI. The V and J ends lost 0 bases and 5 bases respectively, with 4 bases between them. The CDR3 loop reads CASSYSRETQYF. The CDR3 coding sequence is TGTGCCAGCAGTTACTCGAGGGAGACCCAGTACTTC.

The chain combines TRBV5-6 with TRBJ2-7; 7 nucleotides agree with TRBD2. V trimming: 4 bases; J trimming: 5 bases; junction bases outside the gene matches: 9. Germline V lookup: CDR1 SGHDT, CDR2 YYEEEE. This CDR3 has 14 residues. CDR3 residues: CASSRRTSFDEQYF. DNA of the CDR3: TGTGCCAGCAGCCGCCGGACTAGTTTCGACGAGCAGTACTTC.

The chain couples TRBV5-1 to TRBJ2-5; the match to TRBD1 covers 10 bases. From germline, CDR1 is SGHRS and CDR2 YFSETQ. Unmatched junction bases numbered 4, after V lost 2 bases and J lost 3 bases. The CDR3 extends over 15 amino acids. The CDR3: CASSLTGTGEETQYF. CDR3 in DNA: TGCGCCAGCAGCTTAACCGGGACAGGGGAAGAGACCCAGTACTTC.

This sequence joins TRBV19 and TRBJ1-4, with a weak D call TRBD1 (5 bases). This CDR3 region has 12 residues. CDR1 and CDR2 (germline): LNHDA, SQIVND (reference sequence). V dropped 11 bases and J dropped 6 bases, with 13 bases sitting between them. CDR3 region: CACAGPYEKLFF. CDR3 bases: TGTGCCTGCGCGGGACCTTATGAAAAACTGTTTTTT.

The chain is built from TRBV6-5 and TRBJ2-1, with D perhaps TRBD1 (6 bases). CDR3 size: 13 residues. Germline V gene data show CDR1 as MNHEY and CDR2 as SVGAGI. V gave up 6 bases and J gave up 12 bases, with 18 bases separating them. The CDR3 region has the DNA TGTGCCAGCAGAACACCTGGACAGCAGGTGCAGTTCTTC. As protein: CASRTPGQQVQFF.

The chain uses TRBV27 and TRBJ2-7; D not resolved. V lost 5 bases and J 2 bases, leaving 16 bases between the germline ends. The CDR3 is 15 residues long. Per the germline V gene, CDR1 is MNHEY and CDR2 is SMNVEV (reference sequence). In DNA, the CDR3 is TGTGCCAGCAGTCTCCGACCCACTAACCCCTACGAGCAGTACTTC. Encoded protein: CASSLRPTNPYEQYF.

DNA for the CDR3: TGTGCCAGCAGCTTGGGAGACAGGCCCATGAACACTGAAGCTTTCTTT. Encoded protein: CASSLGDRPMNTEAFF. The chain has TRBV5-5 and TRBJ1-1; the D gene is possibly TRBD1 (6 bases). Germline-derived CDR1 and CDR2 are SGHKS and YYEKEE (reference sequence). V was clipped by 0 bases and J by 0 bases, with 12 bases between them. The CDR3 is 16 amino acids.

The chain joins TRBV14 to TRBJ2-3; D gene ambiguous. The CDR3 contains 14 residues. CDR1 is SGHDN, CDR2 FVKESK, per germline. V lost 0 bases, J lost 1 base, and 5 bases lay in between. Here the CDR3 reads CASSQEARTDTQYF. The CDR3 nucleotides read TGTGCCAGCAGCCAAGAGGCACGCACAGATACGCAGTATTTT.

The rearrangement joins TRBV19 to TRBJ1-1; D is perhaps TRBD1 (6 bases). The germline V gene has CDR1 LNHDA and CDR2 SQIVND (reference sequence). The CDR3 spans 15 residues. Trimming stripped 7 bases from V and 5 bases from J, with 20 bases between. The CDR3 loop reads CASIPSGGAGTEAFF. CDR3 sequence (DNA): TGTGCCAGTATTCCCTCGGGGGGGGCAGGAACTGAAGCTTTCTTT.

The chain carries TRBV5-1 and TRBJ1-1; D unresolved. In germline, CDR1 is SGHRS, CDR2 YFSETQ. This CDR3 has 14 residues. Trimming shortened V by 5 bases and J by 4 bases, and 15 bases separated the two germline ends. The DNA of the CDR3 is TGCGCCAGCAGTAGAGGAGGTACGGGCACTGAAGCTTTCTTT. Translated: CASSRGGTGTEAFF.

This chain links TRBV18 with TRBJ1-3; no reliable D call. V lost 0 bases and J lost 4, with 16 bases in between. The CDR3 loop spans 17 amino acids. In germline, CDR1 is KGHSH, CDR2 LQKENI. CDR3 coding DNA: TGTGCCAGCTCACCACCGGTTGGCCGAACGGGGGGAAACACCATATATTTT. It translates to CASSPPVGRTGGNTIYF.

The chain carries TRBV11-3 and TRBJ1-4, with 8 positions matching TRBD1. V shed 6 bases, J shed 4 bases, and the junction held 7 bases outside the gene matches. This CDR3 is 15 amino acids long. Germline values: CDR1 SGHNT, CDR2 YENEEA. The CDR3 nucleotides read TGTGCCAGCAGTCCCTCCGACAGGGGTAATGAAAAACTGTTTTTT. Its translation is CASSPSDRGNEKLFF.